The text below deals with one T cell receptor beta chain. As yet, its antigen is unknown. Within the ViraFEST assay, antigen-specific CD4+ T cells underwent expansion with viral peptide pools prior to sequencing. Culture proceeded for approximately 10 days, and CD4+ T cells were then isolated. Their SARS-CoV-2 infection, verified by PCR, occurred between March and December 2020. Each culture well received a few million PBMC. These cells were then cultured in IMDM with about 9.1 IU/ml IL-2 and roughly 10 ug/ml peptides. Only in-frame clones appear in the TCRdb table, and some are missing; sequencing was by immunoSEQ multiplex PCR. Here the sample spans more than 20,000 clones, 69% being singletons. The data derive from a study of vaccination effects on CD4 cells after COVID-19. The V end was cut by 0 bases, the J end by 0 bases, with 10 bases between. The germline CDR1 and CDR2 sequences are SGHRS and YFSETQ. This CDR3 contains 16 residues.

General study results and limits: Mainly new clones induced by vaccination were found among post-vaccine spike-reactive clones in convalescents.

Material: CD4+ T cells from PBMCs cultured with SARS-CoV-2 spike peptides, obtained before COVID-19 vaccination. This receptor was taken from a human donor who had a prior SARS-CoV-2 infection. The chain couples TRBV5-1 to TRBJ2-1, with no clear D. CDR3: CASSLVRASSYNEQFF. CDR3 nucleotide sequence: TGCGCCAGCAGCTTGGTTCGGGCGAGCTCCTACAATGAGCAGTTCTTC. Filled out from reference TRBV5-1 and TRBJ2-1, the complete variable domain reads KAGVTQTPRYLIKTRGQQVTLSCSPISGHRSVSWYQQTPGQGLQFLFEYFSETQRNKGNFPGRFSGRQFSNSRSEMNVSTLELGDSALYLCASSLVRASSYNEQFFGPGTRLTVL.